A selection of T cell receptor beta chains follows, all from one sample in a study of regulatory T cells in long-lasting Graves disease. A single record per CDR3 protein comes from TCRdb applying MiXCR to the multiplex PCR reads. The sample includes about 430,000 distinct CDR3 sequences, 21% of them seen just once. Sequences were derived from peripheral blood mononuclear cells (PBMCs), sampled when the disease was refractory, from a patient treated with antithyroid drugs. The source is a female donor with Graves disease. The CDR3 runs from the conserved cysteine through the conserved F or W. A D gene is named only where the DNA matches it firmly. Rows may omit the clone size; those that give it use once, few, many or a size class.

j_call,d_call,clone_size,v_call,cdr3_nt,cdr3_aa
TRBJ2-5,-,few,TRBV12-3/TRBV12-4,TGTGCCAGCAGGGCAGGTCAAGAGACCCAGTACTTC,CASRAGQETQYF
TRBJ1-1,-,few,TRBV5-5,TGTGCCAGTCGAGGGACATCGACGAACACTGAAGCTTTCTTT,CASRGTSTNTEAFF
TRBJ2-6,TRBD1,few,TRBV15,TGTGCCACCAGCGACCGACAGGGGTACTCATCTGGGGCCAACGTCCTGACTTTC,CATSDRQGYSSGANVLTF
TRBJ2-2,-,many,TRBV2,TGTGCCAGCAGTGACGGAGGGGCCGGGGAGCTGTTTTTT,CASSDGGAGELFF
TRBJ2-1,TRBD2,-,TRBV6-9,TGTGCCAGCAGTTCCTATCCCCGGACTAGCGGGGACAATGAGCAGTTCTTC,CASSSYPRTSGDNEQFF
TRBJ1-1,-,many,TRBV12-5,TGTGCTAGTGGTTTAGGGACGGGTGAAGCTTTCTTT,CASGLGTGEAFF
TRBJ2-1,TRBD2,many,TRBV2,TGTGCCAGCACCCGGGGGGGTAATGAGCAGTTCTTC,CASTRGGNEQFF
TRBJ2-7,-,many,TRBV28,TGTGCCAGCAGTTCCGAGTTTTACGAGCAGTACTTC,CASSSEFYEQYF
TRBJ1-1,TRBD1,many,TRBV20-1,TGCAGTGCTAGATGGACAGGTGGGACTGAAGCTTTCTTT,CSARWTGGTEAFF
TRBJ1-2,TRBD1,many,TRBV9,TGTGCCAGCAGCGTAGAGGTGGCAGGGGGCGGCTATGGCTACACCTTC,CASSVEVAGGGYGYTF
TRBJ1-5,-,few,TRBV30,TGTGCCTGGAGTCTCCGGGGGGCCCGGAATCAGCCCCAGCATTTT,CAWSLRGARNQPQHF
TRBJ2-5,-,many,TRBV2,TGTGCCAGCAGTGGGGCTTGGGGGGAAGAGACCCAGTACTTC,CASSGAWGEETQYF
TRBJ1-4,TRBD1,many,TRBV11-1,TGTGCCAGCAGCCTCGGGGACAGCCTTAATGAAAAACTGTTTTTT,CASSLGDSLNEKLFF
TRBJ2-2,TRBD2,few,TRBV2,TGTGCCAGCAGCCCTAGCGGGTTCTACAACACCGGGGAGCTGTTTTTT,CASSPSGFYNTGELFF
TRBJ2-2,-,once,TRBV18,TGTGCCAGCTCACCCAGGACCCCCAAGAACACCGGGGAGCTGTTTTTT,CASSPRTPKNTGELFF
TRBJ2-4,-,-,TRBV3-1,TGTGCCAGCAGCCAAGATCTCGCCCAGGGGGGAGCCAAAAACATTCAGTACTTC,CASSQDLAQGGAKNIQYF
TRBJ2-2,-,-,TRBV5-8,TGTGCCAGCAGCTTTCGTTCAGGGGCGAACACCGGGGAGCTGTTTTTT,CASSFRSGANTGELFF
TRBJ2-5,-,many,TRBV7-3,TGTGCCAGCAGCCCCGGGGACAGCGGGGGAGAGACCCAGTACTTC,CASSPGDSGGETQYF
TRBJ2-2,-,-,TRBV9,TGTGCCAGCAGCGTAGCTACCGAGGAGTTCCGGGAGCTGTTTTTT,CASSVATEEFRELFF